This T cell receptor beta chain was captured by sequencing in a study of T cell responses to AZD1222 COVID-19 vaccine. Study summary: Combined were second doses at about 4 or about 12 weeks.

CDR1 and CDR2 (germline): LNHNV, YYDKDF (reference sequence). V lost 0 bases and J lost 4, with 10 bases in between. The CDR3 spans 14 residues. Study-wide results and caveats: Only five or six individuals given AZD1222 were seropositive at baseline. None of the repertoires were sampled until the peak T cell response had passed. Clonal diversity was possibly underestimated; the donors were predominantly white British and more often female.

Notes on this clone: Its antigen is not known.

Clones were read by immunoSEQ multiplex PCR, and TCRdb kept only the in-frame ones, dropping some. The data show approximately 100,000 clones, just under 95% seen once. Specimen: peripheral blood, collected on day 0 of AZD1222 vaccination. This chain joins TRBV15 and TRBJ2-7; TRBD2 might be the D (7 bases). This TCR derives from an adult in good health. CDR3 amino acids: CATSRDGGAYEQYF. In DNA, the CDR3 is TGTGCCACCAGCAGAGATGGGGGGGCTTACGAGCAGTACTTC.